This T cell receptor (beta chain) was found in a study of T-cell memory formation after mild COVID-19. Study observations and caveats: Among clones contracting day 15 to 85, CD4/CD8 was balanced, whereas later expanders leaned CD4+.

A note on this clonotype: What it binds is not known.

cDNA libraries for TCR alpha and TCR beta, carrying sample barcodes and UMIs, came from 5'RACE with constant-segment primers. TCRdb redid the calling of the 5' RACE reads with MiXCR, one entry per CDR3 protein. The sample shows 400,000 or so distinct CDR3 sequences, 20% of them seen only once. The CDR3 loop spans 12 amino acids. With 3 bases removed from V and 10 bases from J, the gap between germline ends came to 15 bases. The germline gives CDR1 GTSNPN, CDR2 SVGIG (reference sequence). The V call is TRBV30, the J call TRBJ1-1; weak D call: TRBD1 (6 bases). This TCR was sampled from an adult woman who had mild COVID-19 (a few samples of this study predate the infection). Cell type and time point are not known. Sequences were obtained from PBMCs or a T cell subset sorted from them (not recorded which). The CDR3 nucleotides are TGTGCCTGGAGCTTGGGGGCACTCGGAGCTTTCTTT. It yields the protein CAWSLGALGAFF.